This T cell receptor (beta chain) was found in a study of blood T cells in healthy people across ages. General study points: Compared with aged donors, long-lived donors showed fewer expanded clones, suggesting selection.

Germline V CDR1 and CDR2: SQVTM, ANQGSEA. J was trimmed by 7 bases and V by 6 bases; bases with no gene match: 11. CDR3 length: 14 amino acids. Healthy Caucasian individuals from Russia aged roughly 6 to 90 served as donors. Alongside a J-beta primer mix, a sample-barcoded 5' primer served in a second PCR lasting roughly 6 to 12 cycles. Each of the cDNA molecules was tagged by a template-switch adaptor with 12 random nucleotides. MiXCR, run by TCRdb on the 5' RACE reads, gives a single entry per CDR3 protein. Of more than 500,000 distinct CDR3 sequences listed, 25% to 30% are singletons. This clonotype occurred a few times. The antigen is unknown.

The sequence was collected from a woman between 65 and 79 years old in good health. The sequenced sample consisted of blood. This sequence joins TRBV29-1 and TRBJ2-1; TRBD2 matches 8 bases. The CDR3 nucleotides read TGCAGCGTCCGCGGGGGGCCGCGTGGGAATGAGCAGTTCTTC. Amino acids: CSVRGGPRGNEQFF.